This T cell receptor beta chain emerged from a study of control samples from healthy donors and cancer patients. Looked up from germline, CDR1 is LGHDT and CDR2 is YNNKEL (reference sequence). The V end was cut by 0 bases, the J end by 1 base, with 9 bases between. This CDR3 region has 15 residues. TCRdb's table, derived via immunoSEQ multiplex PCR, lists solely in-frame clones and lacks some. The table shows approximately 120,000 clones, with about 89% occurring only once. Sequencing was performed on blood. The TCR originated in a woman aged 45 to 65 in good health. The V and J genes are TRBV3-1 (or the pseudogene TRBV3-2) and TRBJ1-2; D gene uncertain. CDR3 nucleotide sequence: TGTGCCAGCAGCCAAGACCGAGGAGTTAACTATGGCTACACCTTC. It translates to CASSQDRGVNYGYTF.